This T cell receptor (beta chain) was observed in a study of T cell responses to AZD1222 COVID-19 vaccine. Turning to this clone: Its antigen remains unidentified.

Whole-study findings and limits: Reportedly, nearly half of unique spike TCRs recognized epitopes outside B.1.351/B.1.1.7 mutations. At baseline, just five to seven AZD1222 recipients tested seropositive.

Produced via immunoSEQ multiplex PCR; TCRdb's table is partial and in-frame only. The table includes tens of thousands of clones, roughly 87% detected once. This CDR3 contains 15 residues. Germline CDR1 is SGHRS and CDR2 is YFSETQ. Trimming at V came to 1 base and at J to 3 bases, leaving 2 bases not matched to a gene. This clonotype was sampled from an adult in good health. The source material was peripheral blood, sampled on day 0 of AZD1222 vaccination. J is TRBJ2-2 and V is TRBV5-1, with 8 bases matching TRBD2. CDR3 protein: CASSLSGGDTGELFF. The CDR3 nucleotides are TGCGCCAGCAGCTTGTCCGGGGGGGACACCGGGGAGCTGTTTTTT.